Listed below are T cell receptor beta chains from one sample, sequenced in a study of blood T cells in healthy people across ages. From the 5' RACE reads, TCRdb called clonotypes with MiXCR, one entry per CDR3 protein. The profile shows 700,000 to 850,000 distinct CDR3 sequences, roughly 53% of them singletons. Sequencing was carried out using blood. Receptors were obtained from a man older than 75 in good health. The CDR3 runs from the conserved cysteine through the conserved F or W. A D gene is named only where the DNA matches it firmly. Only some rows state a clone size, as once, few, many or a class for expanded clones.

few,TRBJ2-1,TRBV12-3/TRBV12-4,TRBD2,TGTGCCAGCAGTGCCCTACGCGGGAGGGGGCCCCACAATGAGCAGTTCTTC,CASSALRGRGPHNEQFF
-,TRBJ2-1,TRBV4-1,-,TGCGCCAGCAGCCAGACAGGAGCACTAAACAATGAGCAGTTCTTC,CASSQTGALNNEQFF
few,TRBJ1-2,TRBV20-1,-,TGCAGTGCTAGGAACAGCGCTAACTATGGCTACACCTTC,CSARNSANYGYTF
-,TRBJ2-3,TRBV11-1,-,TGTGCCAGCAGCCCAGAGGATCTTTGGGTAGCGAGCACAGATACGCAGTATTTT,CASSPEDLWVASTDTQYF
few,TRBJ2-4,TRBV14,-,TGTGCCAGCAGCCCCTCCGAAGACGGAAACATTCAGTACTTC,CASSPSEDGNIQYF
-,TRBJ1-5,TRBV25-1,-,TGTGCCAGCAGTGGTGCCGGTAGCAATCAGCCCCAGCATTTT,CASSGAGSNQPQHF
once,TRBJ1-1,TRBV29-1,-,TGCAGCGCGAGGTCCTCCGTGTCTGAAGCTTTCTTT,CSARSSVSEAFF
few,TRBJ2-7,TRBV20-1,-,TGCAGTGCTAGAGGTCCTGGTAGCTCCTACGAGCAGTACTTC,CSARGPGSSYEQYF
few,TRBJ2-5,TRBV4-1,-,TGCGCCAGCAGCCAGCCCCAGACTGAGACCCAGTACTTC,CASSQPQTETQYF
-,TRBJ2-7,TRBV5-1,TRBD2,TGCGCCAGCAGCCGGGGACTAGCGGTTAGCTCCTACAATGAGCAGTACTTC,CASSRGLAVSSYNEQYF
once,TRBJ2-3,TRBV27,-,TGTGCCAGCAGTCATAGAAAGGGGGATACGCAGTATTTT,CASSHRKGDTQYF
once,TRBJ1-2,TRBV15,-,TGTGCCACCAGCAGAGCATGGGGCGATGGCTACACCTTC,CATSRAWGDGYTF
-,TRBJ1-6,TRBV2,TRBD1,TGTGCCAGCATAGGACAGGGTTGGGGGGCCCTGACACCCCTCCACTTT,CASIGQGWGALTPLHF
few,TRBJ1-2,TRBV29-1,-,TGCAGCGTTGTGACTACCGGAGACTACACCTTC,CSVVTTGDYTF
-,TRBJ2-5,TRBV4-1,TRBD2,TGCGCCAGCAGCCACATAAAGTCTGGGACTAGCGGGAGAGAGACCCAGTACTTC,CASSHIKSGTSGRETQYF
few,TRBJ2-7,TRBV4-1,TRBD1,TGCGCCAGCAGCCGAGACCCCGGGACAGGGTTGTACGAGCAGTACTTC,CASSRDPGTGLYEQYF
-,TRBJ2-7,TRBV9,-,TGTGCCAGCAGCCCATCCCTCCCGGAGGGATTTAGCTCCTACGAGCAGTACTTC,CASSPSLPEGFSSYEQYF
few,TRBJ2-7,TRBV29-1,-,TGCAGCGTGCGAAACCCCTACGAGCAGTACTTC,CSVRNPYEQYF
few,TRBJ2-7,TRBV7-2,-,TGTGCCAGCAGCTTAAATTCGGGCGCCACCTACGAGCAGTACTTC,CASSLNSGATYEQYF
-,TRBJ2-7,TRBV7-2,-,TGTGCCAGCAGCTACCGGGACGTTGGCGACGAGCAGTACTTC,CASSYRDVGDEQYF
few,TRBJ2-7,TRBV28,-,TGTGCCAGCAGAACGACGGAAGTACGGGCTGGGGAGCAGTACTTC,CASRTTEVRAGEQYF
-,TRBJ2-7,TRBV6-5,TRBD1,TGTGCCAGCAGCAGGGGGCTGAGCGAGCAGTACTTC,CASSRGLSEQYF
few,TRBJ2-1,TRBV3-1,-,TGTGCCAGCAGCCAAGAACGGCTAGCCGGCAATGAGCAGTTCTTC,CASSQERLAGNEQFF
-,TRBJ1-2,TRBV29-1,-,TGCAGCGTTGGGGGTGACAGCAGTAACTATGGCTACACCTTC,CSVGGDSSNYGYTF
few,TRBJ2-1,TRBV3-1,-,TGTGCCAGCAGCCAAGCCCCCTTAGGAGCGGAGCAGTTCTTC,CASSQAPLGAEQFF
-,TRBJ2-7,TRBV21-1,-,TGTGCCAGCAGCAAAGGGTCCGGGACAGGGTGTTCCGAGCAGTACTTC,CASSKGSGTGCSEQYF
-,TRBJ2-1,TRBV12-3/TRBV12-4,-,TGTGCCAGCAGTGGCCCCCGGGCGGGGATCTCCTACAATGAGCAGTTCTTC,CASSGPRAGISYNEQFF
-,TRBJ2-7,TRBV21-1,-,TGTGCCAGCAGGGATCTTAGTCAGGGGCACTACGAGCAGTACTTC,CASRDLSQGHYEQYF
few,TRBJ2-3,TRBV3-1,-,TGTGCCAGCAGCCAAGGAAGTCGCGGGTCGAGAGGAGATACGCAGTATTTT,CASSQGSRGSRGDTQYF
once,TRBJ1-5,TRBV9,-,TGTGCCAGCAGCGAGGGGGGGCTCAGGGACAATCAGCCCCAGCATTTT,CASSEGGLRDNQPQHF
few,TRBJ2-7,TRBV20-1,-,TGCAGTGCTAGAGATCTGGGAGAGAGGGCTCACGAGCAGTACTTC,CSARDLGERAHEQYF
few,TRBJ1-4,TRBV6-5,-,TGTGCCAGCAGTTATAGGTTCGGACAGAATAATGAAAAACTGTTTTTT,CASSYRFGQNNEKLFF
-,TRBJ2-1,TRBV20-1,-,TGCAGTGCTAGAGATCCCGGGACAATCAATGAGCAGTTCTTC,CSARDPGTINEQFF
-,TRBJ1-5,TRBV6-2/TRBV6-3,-,TGTGCCAGCAGTTACTGGAACGGTCAGCCCCAGCATTTT,CASSYWNGQPQHF
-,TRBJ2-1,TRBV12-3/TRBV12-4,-,TGTGCCAGCAGTTTATTGTCAGGGCCTTACAATGAGCAGTTCTTC,CASSLLSGPYNEQFF
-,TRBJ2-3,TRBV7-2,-,TGTGCCAGCAGCTCCACAGGGAACCCAGGGAATACGCAGTATTTT,CASSSTGNPGNTQYF
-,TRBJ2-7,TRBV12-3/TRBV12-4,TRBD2,TGTGCCAGCAGTTTAGCACTAGCGACCGCCTACGAGCAGTACTTC,CASSLALATAYEQYF
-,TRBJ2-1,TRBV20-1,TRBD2,TGCAGTACTAGCCTAGCGGGACGCCCCTACAATGAGCAGTTCTTC,CSTSLAGRPYNEQFF
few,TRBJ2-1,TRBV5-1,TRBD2,TGCGCCAGCAGCTTGGGTGTGCGGGAGGGGAACAATGAGCAGTTCTTC,CASSLGVREGNNEQFF
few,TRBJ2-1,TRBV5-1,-,TGCGCCAGCAGCTTGGCGGCGGGATTAAGTGAGCAGTTCTTC,CASSLAAGLSEQFF
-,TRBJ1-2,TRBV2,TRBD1,TGTGCCAGCAGCCAGAGGACAGGCGCCTATGGCTACACCTTC,CASSQRTGAYGYTF
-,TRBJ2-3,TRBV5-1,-,TGTGCCAGCAGCTTAGCGCGAGATACGCAGTATTTT,CASSLARDTQYF
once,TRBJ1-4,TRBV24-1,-,TGTGCCACCAGTGATCCCTCCGACGGAACTAATGAAAAACTGTTTTTT,CATSDPSDGTNEKLFF
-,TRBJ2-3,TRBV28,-,TGTGCCAGCAGCCCCGGTGGCAGCACGCAGTATTTT,CASSPGGSTQYF
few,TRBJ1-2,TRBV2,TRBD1,TGTGCCAGCAGTGAACACGGGACAGGGTTGGACTATGGCTACACCTTC,CASSEHGTGLDYGYTF
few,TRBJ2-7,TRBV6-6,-,TGTGCCAGCAGTCGCACGGCGGGGCTTGCCGAGCAGTACTTC,CASSRTAGLAEQYF